This entry lists 2 T cell receptor beta chains sequenced from one sample in a study of T cell responses to AZD1222 COVID-19 vaccine. Here immunoSEQ multiplex PCR was the method, and the copy in TCRdb shows in-frame clones only, minus some. Of around 260,000 clones listed, 90% to 95% were seen once; the top ten hold roughly 0.5%. Sequenced material: peripheral blood, taken on day 0 of AZD1222 vaccination. All receptors derive from an adult in good health.

This rearrangement joins TRBV19 to TRBJ2-2; a weak D match, TRBD1 (6 bases). Trimming took off 11 bases at V and 0 bases at J, with 16 bases between the two ends. The CDR3 has 15 amino acids. The germline gives CDR1 LNHDA, CDR2 SQIVND (reference sequence). CDR3 in DNA: TGTGCCTGTAAGAGGGACACCTCGAACACCGGGGAGCTGTTTTTT. Translated, it gives CACKRDTSNTGELFF.

In its sample, this clone was seen a few times. The rearrangement joins TRBV19 to TRBJ1-5; tentative D call: TRBD1 (6 bases). The CDR3 loop spans 16 amino acids. Germline V CDR1 and CDR2: LNHDA, SQIVND (reference sequence). Deletions cut 2 bases from V and 2 bases from J, with 13 bases between. CDR3 amino acids: CASSITGARGNQPQHF. The DNA of the CDR3 is TGTGCCAGTAGTATAACGGGGGCACGGGGCAATCAGCCCCAGCATTTT.